Below, 17 T cell receptor beta chains from the same sample are listed, as sequenced in a study of PD-L1 blockade in urothelial cancer. The data were produced by immunoSEQ multiplex PCR, yet TCRdb's version contains in-frame clones alone and is incomplete. The sample includes just under 50,000 clones, 80% to 90% seen only once; the top ten take around 3.1%. Stated time point: pretreatment peripheral blood. The sequences come from PBMCs, collected around atezolizumab (anti-PD-L1) treatment. Source of these receptors: a man between 65 and 80 years old with urothelial cancer.

This clone was observed a few times. The rearrangement uses TRBV28 and TRBJ1-5, with 7 bases matching TRBD1. This CDR3 has 17 amino acids. Germline CDR1 and CDR2: MDHEN and SYDVKM. V shed 4 bases and J 7 bases; nucleotides not matched to a gene: 16. The chain's CDR3 is CASSSLLGLNRGQPQHF. The CDR3 DNA follows: TGTGCCAGCAGTTCCCTCCTGGGGCTAAACAGGGGACAGCCCCAGCATTTT.

V is TRBV5-4 and J is TRBJ2-1, with 9 nucleotides matching TRBD1. CDR1 is SGHNT and CDR2 is YYREEE in the germline V gene (reference sequence). J lost 3 bases, V lost 5 bases, and 12 bases had no gene match. The CDR3 runs 17 residues. CDR3 DNA: TGTGCCAGCAGATCTACAGGGGGCGCGGGGGTCTACAATGAGCAGTTCTTC. Its translation: CASRSTGGAGVYNEQFF.

This chain uses TRBV7-2 with TRBJ2-1; TRBD1 matches 7 bases. V trimming: 5 bases; J trimming: 7 bases; junction bases outside the gene matches: 14. The CDR3 loop spans 16 amino acids. Germline V lookup: CDR1 SGHTA, CDR2 FQGNSA. CDR3 sequence reads: CASSPSWTGPMNEQFF. CDR3 nucleotides: TGTGCCAGCAGCCCCTCCTGGACAGGCCCTATGAATGAGCAGTTCTTC.

This chain links TRBV5-1 with TRBJ2-2; tentative D call: TRBD1 (6 bases). The CDR3 runs 17 residues. V gave up 2 bases and J gave up 3 bases, with 17 bases separating them. Germline loops: CDR1 SGHRS, CDR2 YFSETQ. CDR3 loop: CASSFTGLLLHTGELFF. For the CDR3, the DNA is TGCGCCAGCAGCTTCACAGGGCTCCTCCTACACACCGGGGAGCTGTTTTTT.

The chain carries TRBV5-1 and TRBJ2-1; 8 bases are shared with TRBD2. CDR1 is SGHRS, CDR2 YFSETQ, per germline. The CDR3 runs to 13 residues. The ends lost 4 bases at V and 8 bases at J; junction bases unmatched: 5. CDR3 sequence (DNA): TGCGCCAGCAGCCTCGGACTAGCCGATGAGCAGTTCTTC. The encoded protein is CASSLGLADEQFF.

This clone appeared once. J is TRBJ2-1 and V is TRBV6-5; 7 bases match TRBD2. The germline V gene has CDR1 MNHEY and CDR2 SVGAGI. CDR3 length equals 13 residues. With V trimmed by 7 bases and J by 9 bases, 9 bases remained unmatched. The chain's CDR3 is CASTQGGAGEQFF. DNA for the CDR3: TGTGCCAGCACCCAGGGAGGGGCCGGTGAGCAGTTCTTC.

This clone was seen only once. The J gene is TRBJ2-1, the V gene TRBV7-2; TRBD2 matches 10 bases. Germline V CDR1 and CDR2: SGHTA, FQGNSA. The CDR3 has 15 amino acids. The trim removed 5 bases at V and 8 bases at J, leaving 9 bases unmatched. The CDR3 DNA reads TGTGCCAGCAGCCGGGCTAGCGGGGGTATCGATGAGCAGTTCTTC. Protein sequence: CASSRASGGIDEQFF.

The gene calls are TRBV5-1 and TRBJ2-7, with 11 nucleotides matching TRBD1. CDR1 is SGHRS and CDR2 is YFSETQ in the germline V gene. This CDR3 region has 16 residues. The junction had 15 bases not matched to a gene; V was cut back by 7 bases and J by 6 bases. CDR3 sequence reads: CASRPINRDRGIEQYF. In DNA, the CDR3 is TGCGCCAGCCGTCCTATCAACCGGGACAGGGGGATCGAGCAGTACTTC.

The CDR3 region has the DNA TGTGCCAGCAGCTTGTTGCGGCGGGAGAACACAGATACGCAGTATTTT. Translated: CASSLLRRENTDTQYF. The gene calls are TRBV5-4 and TRBJ2-3; TRBD2 agrees at 7 bases. The junction had 7 bases not matched to a gene; V was cut back by 1 base and J by 2 bases. The CDR3 is 16 residues long. Germline assignment: CDR1 SGHNT and CDR2 YYREEE (reference sequence). Together with reference TRBV5-4 and TRBJ2-3, the CDR3 gives the full variable domain: ETGVTQSPTHLIKTRGQQVTLRCSSQSGHNTVSWYQQALGQGPQFIFQYYREEENGRGNFPPRFSGLQFPNYSSELNVNALELDDSALYLCASSLLRRENTDTQYFGPGTRLTVL.

The V call is TRBV19, the J call TRBJ1-2; no firm D call. Germline CDR1 is LNHDA and CDR2 is SQIVND (reference sequence). Deletions cut 3 bases from V and 7 bases from J, with 12 bases between. This CDR3 region has 13 residues. CDR3 loop: CASSIPNTGGYTF. The CDR3 DNA reads as TGTGCCAGTAGTATCCCAAACACGGGTGGCTACACCTTC.

The V gene is TRBV5-5, the J gene TRBJ1-4; 9 bases map to TRBD1. Germline V gene data show CDR1 as SGHKS and CDR2 as YYEKEE (reference sequence). V shed 3 bases and J 4 bases; nucleotides not matched to a gene: 7. The CDR3 is 16 residues long. As DNA, the CDR3 is TGTGCCAGCAGCTCCGGGACAGGGCTGAGTAATGAAAAACTGTTTTTT. Protein sequence: CASSSGTGLSNEKLFF.

This chain joins TRBV5-1 and TRBJ2-7, with D maybe TRBD1 (6 bases). This CDR3 has 16 residues. Trimming took 2 bases from V and 1 from J, leaving 16 bases between them. Per germline, CDR1 SGHRS and CDR2 YFSETQ. CDR3 sequence: CASSLGGTFHSYEQYF. CDR3 DNA sequence: TGCGCCAGCAGCTTAGGGGGAACTTTTCATTCCTACGAGCAGTACTTC.

The V call is TRBV15, the J call TRBJ2-5, with a possible D match to TRBD2 (5 bases). Germline loops: CDR1 LNHNV, CDR2 YYDKDF (reference sequence). V was clipped by 1 base and J by 0 bases, with 6 bases between them. The CDR3 runs to 14 residues. The CDR3 DNA reads TGTGCCACCAGCAGAGGGCGGGACCAAGAGACCCAGTACTTC. It specifies CATSRGRDQETQYF.

This clone was recorded a few times. The chain couples TRBV4-1 to TRBJ2-1; TRBD2 matches 7 bases. The CDR3 is 16 residues long. CDR1 is MGHRA, CDR2 YSYEKL, per germline. The V segment lost 3 bases and the J segment 9 bases; nucleotides outside the gene matches: 14. The CDR3 DNA reads as TGCGCCAGCAGCCAGGGACCGGGACTAACGGAGGGTGAGCAGTTCTTC. Translating it yields CASSQGPGLTEGEQFF.

The J gene is TRBJ2-1, the V gene TRBV19; perhaps TRBD2 as D (7 bases). Germline CDR1 LNHDA, CDR2 SQIVND (reference sequence). This CDR3 region has 15 residues. The V end was cut by 4 bases, the J end by 10 bases, with 20 bases between. The CDR3 sequence: CASSTLGGGPSEQFF. Written as DNA, the CDR3 is TGTGCCAGTAGTACCCTAGGGGGGGGGCCAAGCGAGCAGTTCTTC.

This clone was counted once. The genes are TRBV27 and TRBJ2-7; 11 nucleotides match TRBD2. V shed 8 bases, J shed 1 base, and the junction held 10 bases outside the gene matches. This CDR3 is built from 16 residues. Germline V gives CDR1 MNHEY, CDR2 SMNVEV (reference sequence). In DNA, the CDR3 is TGTGCCAGCGGCTCGGATTTAGCGGGAGGGTCCTACGAGCAGTACTTC. Encoded protein: CASGSDLAGGSYEQYF.

At least ten counts were recorded for this clone. V gene TRBV2 combines with J gene TRBJ1-2, with D possibly being TRBD1 (6 bases). CDR1 SNHLY and CDR2 FYNNEI come from the germline V gene. Trimming left V 2 bases short and J 0 bases short, with 10 bases between. CDR3 size: 15 residues. CDR3 sequence: CASSERGRANYGYTF. DNA for the CDR3: TGTGCCAGCAGTGAAAGGGGGAGAGCTAACTATGGCTACACCTTC.